Sequencing of this TCR beta chain was carried out in a study of beta chain features in type 1 diabetes. Points from the study as a whole: cDNA-based reads could over-represent cells with high TCR expression.

The sample holds a few counts of this clone. Its antigen remains unidentified. Investigators reverse transcribed all isolated RNA, so they sequenced expressed TCRB transcripts. The read count averaged about 3.6 million across naive, central memory and regulatory T cell samples. Assay: immunoSEQ multiplex PCR; the TCRdb copy retains only in-frame clones and omits some. The table lists under 950,000 clones, around a sixth of them singletons. Germline CDR1 reads SGDLS; CDR2 reads YYNGEE. CDR3 length: 15 residues. V lost 0 bases, J lost 1 base, and 10 bases lay in between. This receptor was identified in a woman in her late teens or twenties in good health. The chain employs TRBV9 and TRBJ1-1; no clear D gene. Sequenced: naive CD4+ T cells from blood. CDR3 coding DNA: TGTGCCAGCAGCGTAGGAGCCCGCCCGAACACTGAAGCTTTCTTT. The encoded protein is CASSVGARPNTEAFF.